This T cell receptor beta chain was retrieved from a study of spatial heterogeneity in lung cancer. Study findings and constraints: At resection, ubiquitous expanded tumor TCRs appeared in blood more than at follow-up.

In TCRdb, the 5' RACE reads were re-called with MiXCR into one record per CDR3 protein. The profile shows more than 50,000 distinct CDR3 sequences, more than 6.5% of them singletons. Time point described: sample taken at primary tumor resection. Whole RNA came from tumor, nontumor lung or frozen PBMC and was sequenced without being sorted. Patients with untreated early-stage non-small cell lung cancer, numbering around 71, were the donors. This clonotype was seen at least ten times. Its specificity is not known. This CDR3 region has 15 residues. Looked up from germline, CDR1 is MDHEN and CDR2 is SYDVKM. Between the trimmed V and J ends, which lost 2 bases and 7 bases, there was a span of 12 bases.

The TCR originated in a female donor with early-stage non-small cell lung cancer. The V and J genes are TRBV28 and TRBJ1-6; a possible D gene is TRBD1 (6 bases). The sample was PBMCs, taken at surgery. CDR3 in amino acids: CASSLVGQLNSPLHF. DNA for the CDR3: TGTGCCAGCAGTTTAGTCGGACAGCTGAATTCACCCCTCCACTTT.